This T cell receptor (beta chain) was identified during a study of Ad26.COV2.S vaccination and SARS-CoV-2 variants. Treatment defined: about 20 received Ad26.COV2.S at low or high dose, single or two shots; about 5 received placebo; per-sample allocation not given. The investigators took samples on day 63 after the first vaccine or placebo injection. CDR3 length: 14 amino acids. CDR1 is SGHTS and CDR2 is YDEGEE in the germline V gene. With 0 bases removed from V and 5 bases from J, the gap between germline ends came to 10 bases. Sequenced by immunoSEQ multiplex PCR; TCRdb stores in-frame clones only, minus some. The sample records approximately 300,000 clones, 86% being singletons. This clone was counted a single time.

Material: peripheral blood, obtained in a trial of Ad26.COV2.S vaccine versus placebo. This sequence was found in a person aged 18 to 59 who received the Ad26.COV2.S COVID-19 vaccine or a placebo. The V gene is TRBV5-8, the J gene TRBJ2-3; D uncertain. CDR3: CASSLEVWGDTQYF. In nucleotides, the CDR3 is TGTGCCAGCAGCTTGGAAGTTTGGGGAGATACGCAGTATTTT.